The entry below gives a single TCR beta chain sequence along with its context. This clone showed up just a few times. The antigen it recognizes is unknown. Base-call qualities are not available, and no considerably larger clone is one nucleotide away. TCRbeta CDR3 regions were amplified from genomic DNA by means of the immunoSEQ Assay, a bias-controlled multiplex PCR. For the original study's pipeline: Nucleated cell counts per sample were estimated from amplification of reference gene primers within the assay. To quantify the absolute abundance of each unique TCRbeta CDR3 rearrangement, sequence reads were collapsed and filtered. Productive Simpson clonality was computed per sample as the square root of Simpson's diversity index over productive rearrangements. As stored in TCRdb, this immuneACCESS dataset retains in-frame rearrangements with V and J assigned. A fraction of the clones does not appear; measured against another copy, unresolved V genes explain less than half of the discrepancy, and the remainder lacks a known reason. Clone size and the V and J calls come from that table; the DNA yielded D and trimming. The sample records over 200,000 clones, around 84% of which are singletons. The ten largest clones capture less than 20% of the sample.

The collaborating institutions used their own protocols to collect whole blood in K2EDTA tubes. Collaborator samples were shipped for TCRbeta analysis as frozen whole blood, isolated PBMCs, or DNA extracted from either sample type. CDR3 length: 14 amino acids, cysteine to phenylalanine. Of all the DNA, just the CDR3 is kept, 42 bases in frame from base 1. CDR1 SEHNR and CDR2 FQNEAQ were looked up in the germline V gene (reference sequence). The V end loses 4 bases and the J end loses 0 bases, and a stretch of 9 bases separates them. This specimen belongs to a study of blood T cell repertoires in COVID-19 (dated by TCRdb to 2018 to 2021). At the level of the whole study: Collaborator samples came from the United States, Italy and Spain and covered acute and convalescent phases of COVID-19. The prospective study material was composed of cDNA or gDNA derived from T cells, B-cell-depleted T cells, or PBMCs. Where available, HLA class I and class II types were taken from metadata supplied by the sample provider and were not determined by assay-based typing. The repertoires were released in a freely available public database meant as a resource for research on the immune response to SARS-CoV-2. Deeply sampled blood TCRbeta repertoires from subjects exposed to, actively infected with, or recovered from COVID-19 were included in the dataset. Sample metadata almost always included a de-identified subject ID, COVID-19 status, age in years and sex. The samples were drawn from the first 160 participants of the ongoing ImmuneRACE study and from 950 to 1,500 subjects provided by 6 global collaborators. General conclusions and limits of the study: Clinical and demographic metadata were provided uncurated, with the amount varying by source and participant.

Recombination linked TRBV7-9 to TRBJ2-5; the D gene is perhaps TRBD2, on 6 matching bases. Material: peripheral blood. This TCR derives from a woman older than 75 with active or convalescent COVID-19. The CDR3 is CASSYRDYQETQYF. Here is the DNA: TGTGCCAGCAGCTATCGGGACTACCAAGAGACCCAGTACTTC.